The rows below give T cell receptor beta chains drawn from one sample of a study of T cell responses to AZD1222 COVID-19 vaccine. Profiled with immunoSEQ multiplex PCR; TCRdb holds only in-frame clones, not every one. The sample contains roughly 140,000 clones, roughly 89% of which appear only once. The sample here was peripheral blood, taken on day 0 of AZD1222 vaccination. The receptors were sampled from an adult in good health. The CDR3 runs from the conserved cysteine through the conserved F or W. The D gene is left open where the match is weak. Only part of the rows carry a size: once, few, many, or a class if the clone is expanded.

J gene,clone size,D gene,V gene,CDR3 DNA,CDR3 protein
TRBJ2-1,once,TRBD2,TRBV6-5,TGTGCCAGCAGTTACCAGGCGGGAGCGTACAATGAGCAGTTCTTC,CASSYQAGAYNEQFF
TRBJ1-3,.,.,TRBV6-6,TGTGCCAGCCACCCGGGGACGAACACCATATATTTT,CASHPGTNTIYF
TRBJ2-2,.,.,TRBV7-9,TGTGCCAGCAGCATGCCCAGGCCCCTCTTAGACACCGGGGAGCTGTTTTTT,CASSMPRPLLDTGELFF
TRBJ1-5,.,.,TRBV9,TGTGCCAGCAGTAGAGGCAATCAGCCCCAGCATTTT,CASSRGNQPQHF
TRBJ2-1,.,.,TRBV27,TGTGCCAGCAGTCCCAAGGGATCCCAGCACAGTGAGCAGTTCTTC,CASSPKGSQHSEQFF
TRBJ2-2,.,TRBD2,TRBV6-5,TGTGCCAGCAGCAAAGCTAGCGGGAACACCGGGGAGCTGTTTTTT,CASSKASGNTGELFF
TRBJ1-3,.,TRBD1,TRBV30,TGTGCCTGCGCTGGGACAGGGGCGCGGGGAAACACCATATATTTT,CACAGTGARGNTIYF
TRBJ2-1,.,TRBD2,TRBV2,TGTGCCAGCAGTGAGGGGACTAGCGGAGTCAATGAGCAGTTCTTC,CASSEGTSGVNEQFF
TRBJ2-1,.,.,TRBV19,TGTGCCAGTAGTATAGAATCCCGGGGAAGCTCCTACAATGAGCAGTTCTTC,CASSIESRGSSYNEQFF
TRBJ2-3,.,.,TRBV4-2,TGTGCCAGCAGCCAAGAAACCGCCGGGACCAGCACAGATACGCAGTATTTT,CASSQETAGTSTDTQYF
TRBJ1-1,.,.,TRBV4-1,TGCGCCAGCAGCCAAAACGTACTGCAGGGGCTAAACACTGAAGCTTTCTTT,CASSQNVLQGLNTEAFF
TRBJ2-5,once,.,TRBV6-5,TGTGCCAGCAGTCCGAACCGGGAGACCCAGTACTTC,CASSPNRETQYF
TRBJ2-7,.,TRBD2,TRBV6-2/TRBV6-3,TGTGCCAGCAGTTACCCCCTTCAACTAGCGGAGACCTACGAGCAGTACTTC,CASSYPLQLAETYEQYF
TRBJ2-1,.,TRBD2,TRBV5-4,TGTGCCAGCAGCAGACCTAGCGGGATTAAAGGTCACTACAATGAGCAGTTCTTC,CASSRPSGIKGHYNEQFF
TRBJ2-6,few,.,TRBV6-2/TRBV6-3,TGTGCCAGCAGTTACTTATCCTCTGGGGCCAACGTCCTGACTTTC,CASSYLSSGANVLTF
TRBJ1-2,.,.,TRBV28,TGTGCCAGCAGTCATCCGGGTGGCTACACCTTC,CASSHPGGYTF
TRBJ1-2,few,.,TRBV19,TGTGCCACAGGGAGGCCCTGGGAAGGCTACACCTTC,CATGRPWEGYTF
TRBJ1-4,.,TRBD1,TRBV12-5,TGTGCTAGTCCCCTACAGGGGGGAAAACTGTTTTTT,CASPLQGGKLFF
TRBJ2-2,.,TRBD2,TRBV6-5,TGTGCCAGCAGCCTCCTCGGGGGGGGCTCCGGGGAGCTGTTTTTT,CASSLLGGGSGELFF
TRBJ1-4,.,TRBD1,TRBV7-3,TGTGCCAGCAGCTCAGAATCAGACAGGGACAGGGATTGTGAAAAACTGTTTTTT,CASSSESDRDRDCEKLFF
TRBJ1-1,.,.,TRBV9,TGTGCCAGCAGCGTAAGGGGGGACACTGAAGCTTTCTTT,CASSVRGDTEAFF
TRBJ1-5,.,.,TRBV27,TGTGCCAGCAGTTTTACAGGGAGTCAGCCCCAGCATTTT,CASSFTGSQPQHF
TRBJ2-2,.,.,TRBV13,TGTGCCAGCAGCGCCAGGGGCGGGGAGCTGTTTTTT,CASSARGGELFF
TRBJ2-4,.,.,TRBV3-1/TRBV3-2,TGTGCCAGCAGCCAAGGGTCAAACATTCAGTACTTC,CASSQGSNIQYF
TRBJ2-7,.,TRBD1,TRBV7-9,TGTGCCAGCAGCTCTGGACAGGACTCCTACGAGCAGTACTTC,CASSSGQDSYEQYF
TRBJ1-1,.,.,TRBV19,TGTGCCAGTAATCCCGGGACAATGAACACTGAAGCTTTCTTT,CASNPGTMNTEAFF
TRBJ2-7,.,.,TRBV5-1,TGCGCCAGCAGCTTGGCAAGCGGGCACTACGAGCAGTACTTC,CASSLASGHYEQYF
TRBJ1-5,.,TRBD1,TRBV28,TGTGCCAGCACCATGGGGGACAGGGGAAGACAGCCCCAGCATTTT,CASTMGDRGRQPQHF
TRBJ2-1,.,TRBD1,TRBV13,TGTGCCAGCACCCACAGGGGGGAATACAATGAGCAGTTCTTC,CASTHRGEYNEQFF
TRBJ1-3,.,.,TRBV20-1,TGCAGTGCTAGGGAGTTGGGGACCATATATTTT,CSARELGTIYF
TRBJ1-5,.,.,TRBV19,TGTGCCAGTGCCGACTACCCACAGGATAGCAATCAGCCCCAGCATTTT,CASADYPQDSNQPQHF
TRBJ2-2,.,.,TRBV6-1,TGTGCCAGCAGTGAACGAGGGGCCGGGGAGCTGTTTTTT,CASSERGAGELFF
TRBJ2-2,.,.,TRBV7-9,TGTGCCAGCGATTTCCCGAACACCGGGGAGCTGTTTTTT,CASDFPNTGELFF
TRBJ1-1,.,.,TRBV3-1/TRBV3-2,TGTGCCAGCAGCCAAGTAGGGAACCAGGAGGTGAACACTGAAGCTTTCTTT,CASSQVGNQEVNTEAFF
TRBJ1-2,once,TRBD1,TRBV27,TGTGCCAGCAGCTATCAGGGGGTTAACTATGGCTACACCTTC,CASSYQGVNYGYTF
TRBJ2-7,once,TRBD2,TRBV10-1,TGCGCCAGCAGCCCGGGACTAGGAGGCGAGCAGTACTTC,CASSPGLGGEQYF
TRBJ2-7,.,TRBD1,TRBV18,TGTGCCAGCTCACCACCCGGGACAGAGGGGTTTTACGAGCAGTACTTC,CASSPPGTEGFYEQYF
TRBJ2-2,.,TRBD2,TRBV7-9,TGTGCCAGCAGCCTTGCACCCTCTAGCGGAGCCGGGGAGCTGTTTTTT,CASSLAPSSGAGELFF
TRBJ2-7,.,TRBD2,TRBV6-5,TGTGCCAGCATGGTAGCGGGAGGGGGGTACGAGCAGTACTTC,CASMVAGGGYEQYF
TRBJ2-7,.,.,TRBV4-1,TGCGCCAGCAGCCAAGGGAGAGTATTAGCGGACTACGAGCAGTACTTC,CASSQGRVLADYEQYF
TRBJ2-7,.,TRBD2,TRBV6-5,TGTGCCAGCAGCCTATTAGCGGGAGCTTCATACGAGCAGTACTTC,CASSLLAGASYEQYF
TRBJ1-4,.,TRBD1,TRBV11-2,TGTGCCAGCAGCTCTAGTACCGGGACAGGGAGAGTAGCTAATGAAAAACTGTTTTTT,CASSSSTGTGRVANEKLFF
TRBJ2-7,.,TRBD1,TRBV6-2/TRBV6-3,TGTGCCAGCAGTTACTGGAACAGGGGGCTGTACGAGCAGTACTTC,CASSYWNRGLYEQYF